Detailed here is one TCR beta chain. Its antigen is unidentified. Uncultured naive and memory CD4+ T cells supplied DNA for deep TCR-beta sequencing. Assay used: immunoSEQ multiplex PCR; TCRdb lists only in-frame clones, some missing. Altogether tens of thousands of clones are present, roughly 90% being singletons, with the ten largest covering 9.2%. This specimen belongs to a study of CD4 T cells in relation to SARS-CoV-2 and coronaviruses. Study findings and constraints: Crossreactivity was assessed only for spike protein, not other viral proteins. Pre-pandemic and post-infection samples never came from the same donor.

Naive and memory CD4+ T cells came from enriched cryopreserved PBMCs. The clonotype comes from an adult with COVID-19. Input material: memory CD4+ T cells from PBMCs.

The CDR3 loop is CATAPAVPTDTQYF. The DNA of the CDR3 is TGTGCCACCGCCCCGGCGGTTCCCACAGATACGCAGTATTTT. The chain recombines TRBV24-1 with TRBJ2-3; D is unresolved. Trimming removed 9 bases at V and 2 bases at J, with 14 bases between. The CDR3 totals 14 residues. CDR1 and CDR2 (germline): KGHDR, SFDVKD.